This record concerns one T cell receptor beta chain sequence. Antigen: not known. A read error is possible here, since a much larger clone lies one base away. The CDR3 spans 14 residues. Looked up from germline, CDR1 is MNHEY and CDR2 is SVGAGI. TCRbeta libraries were built with three rounds of nested PCR, modified from ARM-PCR. TCRdb passed the multiplex PCR reads through MiXCR, listing each CDR3 protein once. The repertoire holds 220,000 or so distinct CDR3 sequences, with less than 80% as singletons. This sample is part of a study of tumor and adjacent non-tumor tissue in lung cancer. Study results and caveats: Normal lung showed higher cumulative top 100 clone frequency than tumor.

No cell sorting was done before RNA was extracted from the tissue. Chemotherapy-naive patients with new lung cancer underwent thoracic surgery in China, August–late 2014. V gene TRBV6-5 combines with J gene TRBJ1-6, with D perhaps TRBD1 (6 bases). Input material: lung tumor tissue. This TCR came from a man aged 55-75 years with non-small cell lung cancer. CDR3 protein: CASRPHGGASPLDF. Here the CDR3 DNA reads TGTGCCAGCAGGCCCCATGGGGGGGCATCACCCCTCGACTTT.